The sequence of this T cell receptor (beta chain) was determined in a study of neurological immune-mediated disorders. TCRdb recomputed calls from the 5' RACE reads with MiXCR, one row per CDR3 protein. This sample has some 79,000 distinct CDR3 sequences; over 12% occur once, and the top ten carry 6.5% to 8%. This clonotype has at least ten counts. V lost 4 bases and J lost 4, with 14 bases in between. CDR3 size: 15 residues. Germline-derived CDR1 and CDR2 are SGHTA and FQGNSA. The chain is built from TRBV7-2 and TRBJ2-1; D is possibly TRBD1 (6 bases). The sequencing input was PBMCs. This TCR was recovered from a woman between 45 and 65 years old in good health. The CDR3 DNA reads TGTGCCAGCAGCTCCGTGGGGGCAAAGTACAATGAGCAGTTCTTC. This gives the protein CASSSVGAKYNEQFF.